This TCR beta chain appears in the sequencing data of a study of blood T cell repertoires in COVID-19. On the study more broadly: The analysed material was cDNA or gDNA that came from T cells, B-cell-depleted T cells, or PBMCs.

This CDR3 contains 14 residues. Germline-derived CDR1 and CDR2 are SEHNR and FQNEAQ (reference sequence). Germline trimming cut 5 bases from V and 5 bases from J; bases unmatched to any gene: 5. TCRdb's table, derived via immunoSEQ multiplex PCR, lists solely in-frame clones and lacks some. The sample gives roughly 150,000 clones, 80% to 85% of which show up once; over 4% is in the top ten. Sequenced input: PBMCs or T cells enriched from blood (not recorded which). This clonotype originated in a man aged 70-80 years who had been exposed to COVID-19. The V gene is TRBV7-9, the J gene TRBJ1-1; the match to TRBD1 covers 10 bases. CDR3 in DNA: TGTGCCAGCAGCCCGGACAGGGGGTTTACTGAAGCTTTCTTT. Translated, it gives CASSPDRGFTEAFF.